This passage covers 21 T cell receptor beta chains from one sample sequenced in a study of vaccination and CD4 T cells after COVID-19 (dated by TCRdb to 2021 to 2024). The treatment or condition label on this specimen signifies: roughly 10-day PBMC culture with coronavirus spike peptide pools or control peptides (ViraFEST assay). CD4+ T cells from unexposed donors were collected before the COVID-19 pandemic (2011-2018). The library was obtained by PCR. TCRdb shows the sequencer as Illumina iSeq 100. DNA from cultured CD4+ T cells was subjected to TCR sequencing with the Oncomine TCR Beta short-read assay at the Johns Hopkins FTIC core. TCRdb passed the public sequencing reads through fastp at Q25 and MiXCR, retaining productive beta sequences. Identical CDR3 protein sequences are pooled into one entry, listed with their most common genes and DNA. This sample is represented by more than 6,000 distinct CDR3 sequences; around 51% of them were singletons. Approximately 26% of the sample comes from the top ten.

These receptors are not linked to any known antigen. Sequenced sample: CD4+ T cells from blood, cultured in vitro. All receptors come from a human donor in good health.

J is TRBJ1-1 and V is TRBV6-4, with D unresolved. Germline values: CDR1 MRHNA, CDR2 SNTAGT. The CDR3 is 19 amino acids. Trimming removed 2 bases from V and 3 bases from J, with 25 bases in between. In DNA form, the CDR3 reads TGTGCCAGCAGTGACGCCCCAACGCGTTGGGTGGACCGATACACTGAAGCTTTCTTT. Encoded protein: CASSDAPTRWVDRYTEAFF.

This clonotype showed up just a few times. The V call is TRBV27, the J call TRBJ1-5; a weak D match, TRBD1 (6 bases). Trimming shortened V by 5 bases and J by 11 bases, and 22 bases separated the two germline ends. This CDR3 comprises 15 residues. The germline V gene has CDR1 MNHEY and CDR2 SMNVEV (reference sequence). The CDR3: CASSQTDSGKRAQHF. The DNA for the CDR3 is TGTGCCAGCAGTCAGACGGACAGCGGGAAGAGGGCCCAGCATTTT.

Here the CDR3 reads CASRLNTGANYGYTF. In DNA form, the CDR3 reads TGTGCCAGCAGACTTAATACAGGGGCCAACTATGGCTACACCTTC. This chain joins TRBV7-2 and TRBJ1-2; TRBD1 matches at 7 bases. Germline CDR1 reads SGHTA; CDR2 reads FQGNSA. V shed 6 bases and J 2 bases; nucleotides not matched to a gene: 9. This CDR3 is built from 15 residues. The full variable domain, completed using reference TRBV7-2 and TRBJ1-2, is GAGVSQSPSNKVTEKGKDVELRCDPISGHTALYWYRQSLGQGLEFLIYFQGNSAPDKSGLPSDRFSAERTGGSVSTLTIQRTQQEDSAVYLCASRLNTGANYGYTFGSGTRLTVV.

There are a few counts of this clonotype. The rearrangement uses TRBV19 and TRBJ1-2; a weak D match, TRBD1 (6 bases). This CDR3 contains 14 residues. Trimming removed 7 bases at V and 3 bases at J, with 15 bases between. Germline CDR1 and CDR2: LNHDA and SQIVND (reference sequence). CDR3 protein: CASNPMGAYYGYTF. Written as DNA, the CDR3 is TGTGCCAGTAACCCCATGGGGGCCTACTATGGCTACACCTTC.

V gene TRBV5-5 combines with J gene TRBJ2-5, with TRBD2 matching over 12 bases. J was trimmed by 5 bases and V by 0 bases; bases with no gene match: 14. CDR1 is SGHKS and CDR2 is YYEKEE in the germline V gene (reference sequence). This CDR3 has 19 amino acids. The CDR3 region is CASSLELAGGRGFRETQYF. The CDR3 DNA follows: TGTGCCAGCAGCTTGGAACTAGCGGGGGGCCGGGGCTTTCGGGAGACCCAGTACTTC. The whole variable domain, filled in from reference TRBV5-5 and TRBJ2-5, reads DAGVTQSPTHLIKTRGQQVTLRCSPISGHKSVSWYQQVLGQGPQFIFQYYEKEERGRGNFPDRFSARQFPNYSSELNVNALLLGDSALYLCASSLELAGGRGFRETQYFGPGTRLLVL.

The V call is TRBV27, the J call TRBJ1-1; a possible D gene is TRBD1 (6 bases). CDR1 and CDR2 (germline): MNHEY, SMNVEV (reference sequence). Trimming pared 2 bases from V and 4 bases from J, leaving 11 bases between. This CDR3 is built from 14 residues. As DNA, the CDR3 is TGTGCCAGCAGTTTAGCGGGGGGGCGCACTGAAGCTTTCTTT. Protein product: CASSLAGGRTEAFF.

The chain is built from TRBV19 and TRBJ1-2; TRBD1 matches 8 bases. CDR3 length: 15 residues. The V gene's germline CDR1 is LNHDA and CDR2 SQIVND (reference sequence). Losses at the gene ends were 7 bases for V and 6 bases for J; bases not matched to a gene: 13. CDR3 DNA: TGTGCCAGTACCTCTGGAGCAGGGGGCTCTGATGGCTACACCTTC. Protein: CASTSGAGGSDGYTF.

This sequence joins TRBV6-5 and TRBJ1-1, with a tentative D call TRBD1 (5 bases). V was pared by 1 base and J by 5 bases, with 11 bases between. This CDR3 spans 14 amino acids. The germline gives CDR1 MNHEY, CDR2 SVGAGI. The CDR3 coding sequence is TGTGCCAGCAGTTACTTGGAGGGGACGACTGAAGCTTTCTTT. It specifies CASSYLEGTTEAFF.

This clonotype has a handful of counts. This chain links TRBV19 with TRBJ1-1; D unclear. CDR1 is LNHDA and CDR2 is SQIVND in the germline V gene (reference sequence). CDR3 size: 15 residues. Trimming removed 1 base from V and 5 bases from J, with 14 bases in between. The CDR3 sequence is CASSIGVGGGTEAFF. The CDR3 DNA follows: TGTGCCAGTAGTATAGGAGTCGGAGGAGGGACTGAAGCTTTCTTT.

This clonotype was counted a single time. The chain has TRBV11-2 and TRBJ2-1, with unresolved D. The length of the CDR3 is 15 residues. Germline V gene sequence: CDR1 SGHAT, CDR2 FQNNGV. V lost 2 bases and J lost 0, with 8 bases in between. The CDR3 region has the DNA TGTGCCAGCAGCTTACCGGTGAGCTCCTACAATGAGCAGTTCTTC. Residues: CASSLPVSSYNEQFF. Full variable domain (rest looked up from reference TRBV11-2 and TRBJ2-1): EAGVAQSPRYKIIEKRQSVAFWCNPISGHATLYWYQQILGQGPKLLIQFQNNGVVDDSQLPKDRFSAERLKGVDSTLKIQPAKLEDSAVYLCASSLPVSSYNEQFFGPGTRLTVL.

This clonotype showed up just a few times. The chain couples TRBV27 to TRBJ2-2; D not resolved. Germline assignment: CDR1 MNHEY and CDR2 SMNVEV (reference sequence). CDR3 length: 17 amino acids. V lost 5 bases and J 0 bases, leaving 16 bases between the germline ends. The CDR3 reads CASSPHFRRANTGELFF. The CDR3 region has the DNA TGTGCCAGCAGTCCCCATTTTAGAAGGGCGAACACCGGGGAGCTGTTTTTT.

This clonotype has a single count. The chain uses TRBV2 and TRBJ1-6; D might be TRBD1 (6 bases). Germline assignment: CDR1 SNHLY and CDR2 FYNNEI. This CDR3 is built from 15 residues. The V gene lost 6 bases and the J gene lost 4 bases, with 13 bases spanning the gap. The CDR3 here is CASRTRQAYNSPLHF. The CDR3 region has the DNA TGTGCCAGCAGGACGAGACAGGCATATAATTCACCCCTCCACTTT.

This clonotype appeared a few times. The V gene is TRBV4-2, the J gene TRBJ1-2; D is ambiguous. Germline CDR1 and CDR2: LGHNA and YNFKEQ. V was shortened by 1 base and J by 3 bases, with 6 bases between the two germline ends. There are 13 residues in the CDR3. The CDR3 sequence is CASSQVRYYGYTF. DNA for the CDR3: TGTGCCAGCAGCCAAGTGCGATACTATGGCTACACCTTC.

The chain links TRBV20-1 to TRBJ2-7; D gene unclear. Trimming shortened V by 5 bases and J by 6 bases, and 11 bases separated the two germline ends. Germline V gene data show CDR1 as DFQATT and CDR2 as SNEGSKA (reference sequence). CDR3 length: 11 amino acids. The CDR3 coding sequence is TGCAGTGCTGGCGACCCCAGCGAGCAGTACTTC. This encodes CSAGDPSEQYF.

This clonotype was found a few times. V usage is TRBV2 and J usage is TRBJ1-5; perhaps TRBD1 as D (6 bases). Germline loops: CDR1 SNHLY, CDR2 FYNNEI. This CDR3 spans 14 amino acids. V was clipped by 6 bases and J by 5 bases, with 14 bases between them. CDR3 region: CASRDRDIYQPQHF. The CDR3 bases are TGTGCCAGCAGGGACCGGGACATCTATCAGCCCCAGCATTTT.

There are a few counts of this clonotype. The genes are TRBV29-1 and TRBJ1-1; D is perhaps TRBD1 (5 bases). This CDR3 has 13 residues. V lost 4 bases and J lost 1, with 10 bases in between. Germline loops: CDR1 SQVTM, CDR2 ANQGSEA. The CDR3 sequence is CSVVRETNTEAFF. In nucleotides, the CDR3 is TGCAGCGTTGTCAGGGAGACGAACACTGAAGCTTTCTTT. Full variable domain (remainder filled in from reference TRBV29-1 and TRBJ1-1): SAVISQKPSRDICQRGTSLTIQCQVDSQVTMMFWYRQQPGQSLTLIATANQGSEATYESGFVIDKFPISRPNLTFSTLTVSNMSPEDSSIYLCSVVRETNTEAFFGQGTRLTVV.

The chain is built from TRBV5-1 and TRBJ2-5; 9 bases are a match to TRBD2. This CDR3 is 16 amino acids long. Per germline, CDR1 SGHRS and CDR2 YFSETQ. The V and J ends lost 3 bases and 7 bases, in that order; junction bases with no gene match: 13. The DNA of the CDR3 is TGCGCCAGCAGCTCAGGACTAGCGAGAGAAGATGGGACCCAGTACTTC. Translating it yields CASSSGLAREDGTQYF.

This clonotype was picked up a small number of times. The chain combines TRBV6-1 with TRBJ1-6, with D unclear. V was clipped by 8 bases and J by 9 bases, with 14 bases between them. This CDR3 spans 13 amino acids. The germline V gene encodes CDR1 MNHNS and CDR2 SASEGT. The DNA of the CDR3 is TGTGCCAGCGGCTGGGGTCCGTCTTCACCCCTCCACTTT. Protein: CASGWGPSSPLHF.

This clonotype was detected a few times. V and J are TRBV15 and TRBJ2-3; D remains ambiguous. From germline, CDR1 is LNHNV and CDR2 YYDKDF (reference sequence). The V and J ends lost 0 bases and 10 bases respectively, with 20 bases between them. This CDR3 comprises 16 residues. The CDR3 bases are TGTGCCACCAGCAGAGATCAGGTCATAAGTGCCAACGCGCAGTATTTT. Translated, it gives CATSRDQVISANAQYF.

This clonotype was picked up one time. This chain connects TRBV20-1 to TRBJ2-3; D is unclear. This CDR3 contains 10 residues. Per the germline V gene, CDR1 is DFQATT and CDR2 is SNEGSKA (reference sequence). With 7 bases removed from V and 5 bases from J, the gap between germline ends came to 7 bases. In DNA form, the CDR3 reads TGCAGTGTTACCGGAGATACGCAGTATTTT. It translates to CSVTGDTQYF.

This clonotype turned up a few times. The chain has TRBV20-1 and TRBJ2-3; 12 positions match TRBD2. From germline, CDR1 is DFQATT and CDR2 SNEGSKA (reference sequence). This CDR3 has 14 residues. V gave up 2 bases and J gave up 6 bases; unmatched junction bases: 3. Written as DNA, the CDR3 is TGCAGTGCTAGACTAGCGGGAGGGCTTGATACGCAGTATTTT. Protein product: CSARLAGGLDTQYF.